This TCR beta chain is drawn from a study of identical twins (dated by TCRdb to 2015 to 2016). In the study overall: To test whether fetal clonotypes persist, this study deep-sequenced TCR alpha and beta repertoires from monozygotic twins, from unrelated adults of various ages, and from cord blood. Replicate twin experiments were performed at different times using different library preparation protocols to rule out contamination. Beyond this particular receptor, the publication reports: Because the same donors could not be followed over many years, the conclusions depended on cross-sectional statistical analysis. In monozygotic twins, recombination models systematically underestimated out-of-frame TCR alpha sharing, but the models matched the sharing seen between unrelated individuals. The excess sharing between twins in beta out-of-frame sequences was weaker because fewer shared sequences reduced the signal-to-noise ratio. Compared with coincidental sharing between unrelated individuals, an excess of low generation-probability sequences was observed among out-of-frame TCR alpha sequences shared between twins. Fewer insertions were carried by abundant cord blood beta clonotypes, a similar but weaker trend appeared in young adult naive repertoires, and no such trend appeared in memory repertoires. Zero-insertion analyses could be partly confounded by invariant T cells such as MAIT and iNKT, although diverse VJ usage argued against such confounding for most clonotypes.

The CDR3 runs 15 residues from the cysteine to the phenylalanine. Only the CDR3 DNA is retained, 45 bases long and in frame from the first base. From the germline V gene (reference sequence), CDR1 is SEHNR and CDR2 is FQNEAQ. Relative to germline, V is missing 5 bases and J is missing 4 bases, with 9 bases of the junction outside any gene match. Only healthy Caucasian donors were included. The twin cohort comprised three pairs of female monozygotic twins, all aged about 18 to 29 years. RNA for TCR libraries was isolated from peripheral blood mononuclear cells. This clonotype was seen a few times. What antigen it recognizes has not been identified. Qualities for individual bases were not recorded, and no much larger clone is one base off. Library preparation was by 5' RACE. The reads were generated on an Illumina HiSeq 2000. A universal primer binding site was added through template switching, and the final cDNA carried a unique molecular identifier so that TCR cDNA molecules could be counted accurately. Specific primers in the conserved constant-segment region were used to synthesize first-strand cDNA for the TCR alpha and beta chains. To control for contamination, every cDNA library was double barcoded, receiving both a SMART-Mk sample barcode and Illumina barcodes. TruSeq adapter sequences, together with Illumina sample barcodes, were added in two successive PCR steps. The Illumina HiSeq platform was used with custom primers to sequence TCR alpha and beta cDNA libraries. On the study's bioinformatics: MiGEC was used to process raw reads and extract unique molecular identifiers, and MiXCR was used to find CDR3 positions. For each individual, recombination models were inferred using an EM algorithm with the repgenHMM and IGoR tools. Shared clonotypes were analyzed with the tcR package in R, and sharing was normalized by the product of cloneset sizes. Out-of-frame nonproductive sequences were analyzed to study raw recombination free of thymic and clonal selection effects. The public reads were quality trimmed at Q25 with fastp and then assembled into clones with MiXCR by TCRdb, keeping productive beta chains. Every entry covers one CDR3 protein and lists the most common genes and DNA from its rows. TCRdb's processing, not the authors' own work, is the source of the V and J calls. This sample holds some 560,000 distinct CDR3 sequences; around 9.6% were observed only once. Jointly, the top ten make up 2.5% to 3.5% of the sample.

Another study also made use of these data, one on yellow fever vaccine responses in identical twins. The second study, in turn, reports: The authors reported that the T cell response to vaccination in identical twins appeared partly convergent and partly personalized. Focusing on identical twins, the study followed the T cell clones that responded to the vaccine, and did so with precision.

The sequencing input was PBMCs. The clonotype comes from a woman younger than 30 in good health. The chain is assembled from TRBV7-9 and TRBJ2-7, and 9 junction bases match TRBD1. The nucleotide sequence is TGTGCCAGCAGCCGACGGGACAGGGATGCGTACGAGCAGTACTTC. Its amino acids are CASSRRDRDAYEQYF.